Detailed here is one T cell receptor (beta chain). Data came from immunoSEQ multiplex PCR; TCRdb stores just in-frame clones and leaves some out. The sample carries 200,000 to 250,000 clones, 86% recorded once. This entry belongs to a study of blood T cell repertoires in COVID-19. For the study at large: Acute and convalescent COVID-19 samples came from the United States, Italy and Spain.

Trimming shortened V by 4 bases and J by 4 bases, and 8 bases separated the two germline ends. The CDR3 runs to 14 residues. The germline gives CDR1 WSHSY, CDR2 SAAADI. The chain combines TRBV10-2 with TRBJ1-6; tentatively, D is TRBD1 (6 bases). The receptor comes from a woman younger than 45 who had recovered from COVID-19. The material sequenced was peripheral blood. CDR3 DNA: TGCGCCAGCAGTGTACAGGGATATAATTCACCCCTCCACTTT. Its translation is CASSVQGYNSPLHF.